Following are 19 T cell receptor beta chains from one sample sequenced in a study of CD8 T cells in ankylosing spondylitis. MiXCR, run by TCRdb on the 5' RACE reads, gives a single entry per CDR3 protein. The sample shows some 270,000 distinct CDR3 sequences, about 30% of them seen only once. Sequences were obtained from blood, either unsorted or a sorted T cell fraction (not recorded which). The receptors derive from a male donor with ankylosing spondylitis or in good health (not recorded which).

CDR3 region: CASSHREGGTNEKLFF. The CDR3 DNA follows: TGTGCCAGCAGCCACCGGGAAGGGGGAACTAATGAAAAACTGTTTTTT. V usage is TRBV7-9 and J usage is TRBJ1-4; tentatively, D is TRBD1 (6 bases). Germline V gives CDR1 SEHNR, CDR2 FQNEAQ (reference sequence). V was cut by 5 bases and J by 1 base, with 14 bases left in between. The CDR3 is made up of 16 amino acids.

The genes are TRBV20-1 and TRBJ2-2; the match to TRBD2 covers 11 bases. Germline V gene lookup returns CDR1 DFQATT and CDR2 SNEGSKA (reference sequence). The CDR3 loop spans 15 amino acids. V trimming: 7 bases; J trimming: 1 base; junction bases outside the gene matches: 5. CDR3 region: CSGLAGLENTGELFF. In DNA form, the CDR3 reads TGCAGTGGACTAGCGGGGTTGGAGAACACCGGGGAGCTGTTTTTT.

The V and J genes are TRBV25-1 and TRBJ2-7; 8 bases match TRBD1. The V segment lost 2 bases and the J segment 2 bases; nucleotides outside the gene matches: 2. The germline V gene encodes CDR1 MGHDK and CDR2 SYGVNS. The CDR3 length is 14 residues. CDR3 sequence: CASSERTGTYEQYF. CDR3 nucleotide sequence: TGTGCCAGCAGTGAAAGGACAGGGACCTACGAGCAGTACTTC.

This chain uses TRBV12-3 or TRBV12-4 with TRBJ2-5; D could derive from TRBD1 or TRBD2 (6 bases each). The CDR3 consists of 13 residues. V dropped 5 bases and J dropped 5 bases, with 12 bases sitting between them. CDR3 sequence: CASSGPGAETQYF. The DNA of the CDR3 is TGTGCCAGCAGTGGTCCGGGGGCGGAGACCCAGTACTTC.

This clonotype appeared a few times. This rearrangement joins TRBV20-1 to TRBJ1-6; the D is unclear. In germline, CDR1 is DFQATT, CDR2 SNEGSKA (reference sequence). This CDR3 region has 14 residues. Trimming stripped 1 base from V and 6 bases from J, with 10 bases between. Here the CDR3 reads CSARVWAINSPLHF. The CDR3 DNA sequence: TGCAGTGCTAGAGTCTGGGCTATTAATTCACCCCTCCACTTT.

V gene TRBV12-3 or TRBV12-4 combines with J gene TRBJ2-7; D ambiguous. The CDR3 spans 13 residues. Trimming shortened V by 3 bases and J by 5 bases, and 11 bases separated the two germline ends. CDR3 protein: CASSFLGIHEQYF. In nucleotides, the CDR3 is TGTGCCAGCAGTTTCTTAGGGATCCACGAGCAGTACTTC.

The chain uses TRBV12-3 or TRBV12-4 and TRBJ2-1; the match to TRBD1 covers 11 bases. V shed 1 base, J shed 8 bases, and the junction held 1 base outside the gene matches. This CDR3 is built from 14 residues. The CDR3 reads CASSLGTGGDEQFF. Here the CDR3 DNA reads TGTGCCAGCAGTTTAGGGACAGGGGGCGATGAGCAGTTCTTC.

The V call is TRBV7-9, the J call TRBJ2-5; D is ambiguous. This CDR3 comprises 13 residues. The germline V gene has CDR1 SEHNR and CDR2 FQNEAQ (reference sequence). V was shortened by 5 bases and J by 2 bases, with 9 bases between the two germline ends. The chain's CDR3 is CASSLMVQETQYF. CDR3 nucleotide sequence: TGTGCCAGCAGCCTGATGGTGCAAGAGACCCAGTACTTC.

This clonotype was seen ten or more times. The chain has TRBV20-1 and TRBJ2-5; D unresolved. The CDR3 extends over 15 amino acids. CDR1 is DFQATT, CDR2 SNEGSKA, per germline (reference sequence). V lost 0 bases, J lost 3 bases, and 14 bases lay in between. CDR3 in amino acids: CSARDQLSNEETQYF. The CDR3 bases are TGCAGTGCTAGAGATCAGCTAAGTAACGAAGAGACCCAGTACTTC.

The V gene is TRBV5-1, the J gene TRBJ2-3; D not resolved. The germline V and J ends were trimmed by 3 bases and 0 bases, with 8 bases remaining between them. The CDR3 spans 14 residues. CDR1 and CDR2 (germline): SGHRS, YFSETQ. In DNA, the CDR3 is TGCGCCAGCAGCTGGCAGACTAGCACAGATACGCAGTATTTT. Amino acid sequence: CASSWQTSTDTQYF.

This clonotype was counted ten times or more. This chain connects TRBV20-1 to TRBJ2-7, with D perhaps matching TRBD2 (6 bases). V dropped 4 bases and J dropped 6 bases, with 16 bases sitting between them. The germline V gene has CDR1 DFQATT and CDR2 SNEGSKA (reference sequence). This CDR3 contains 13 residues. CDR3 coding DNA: TGCAGTGCTAAGCCAACCCAGGGAGGCGAGCAGTACTTC. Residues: CSAKPTQGGEQYF.

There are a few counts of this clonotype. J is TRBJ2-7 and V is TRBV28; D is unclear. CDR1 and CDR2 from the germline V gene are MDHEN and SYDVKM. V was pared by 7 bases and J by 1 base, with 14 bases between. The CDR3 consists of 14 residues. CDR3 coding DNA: TGTGCCAGCACCCCGCAACCGGGTTCCTACGAGCAGTACTTC. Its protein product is CASTPQPGSYEQYF. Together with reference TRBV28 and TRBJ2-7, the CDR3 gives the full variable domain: DVKVTQSSRYLVKRTGEKVFLECVQDMDHENMFWYRQDPGLGLRLIYFSYDVKMKEKGDIPEGYSVSREKKERFSLILESASTNQTSMYLCASTPQPGSYEQYFGPGTRLTVT.

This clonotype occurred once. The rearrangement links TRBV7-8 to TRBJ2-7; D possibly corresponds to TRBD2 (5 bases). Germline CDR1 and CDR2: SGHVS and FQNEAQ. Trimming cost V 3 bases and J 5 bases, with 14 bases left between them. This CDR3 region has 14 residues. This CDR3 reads CASSFSRGSDEQYF. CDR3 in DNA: TGTGCCAGCAGCTTTTCTCGGGGTTCTGACGAGCAGTACTTC.

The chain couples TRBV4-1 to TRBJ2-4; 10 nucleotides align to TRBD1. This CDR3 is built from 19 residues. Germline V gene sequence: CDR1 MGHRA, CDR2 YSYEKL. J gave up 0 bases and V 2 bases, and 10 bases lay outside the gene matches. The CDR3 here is CASSQSGQGRDIAKNIQYF. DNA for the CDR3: TGCGCCAGCAGCCAATCGGGACAGGGGAGAGATATAGCCAAAAACATTCAGTACTTC.

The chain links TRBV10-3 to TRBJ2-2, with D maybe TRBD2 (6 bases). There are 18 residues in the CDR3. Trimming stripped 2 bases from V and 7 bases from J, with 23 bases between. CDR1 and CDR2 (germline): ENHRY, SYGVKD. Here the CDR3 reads CAISEAVGNSAGGGELFF. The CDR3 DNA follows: TGTGCCATCAGTGAGGCTGTCGGAAACTCAGCCGGGGGCGGGGAGCTGTTTTTT.

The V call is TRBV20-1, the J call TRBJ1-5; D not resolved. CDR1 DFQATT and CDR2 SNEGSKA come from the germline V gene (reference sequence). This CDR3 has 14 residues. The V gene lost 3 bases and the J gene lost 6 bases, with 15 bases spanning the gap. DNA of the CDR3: TGCAGTGCTAGGGACTCAGGTCCGGGTCAGCCCCAGCATTTT. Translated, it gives CSARDSGPGQPQHF.

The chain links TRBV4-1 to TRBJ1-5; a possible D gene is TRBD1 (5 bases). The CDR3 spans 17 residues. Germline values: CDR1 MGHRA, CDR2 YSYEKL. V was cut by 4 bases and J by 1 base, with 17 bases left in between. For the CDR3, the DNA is TGCGCCAGCAGCCCCCCGGCGGAGACAGCCAGCAATCAGCCCCAGCATTTT. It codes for CASSPPAETASNQPQHF.

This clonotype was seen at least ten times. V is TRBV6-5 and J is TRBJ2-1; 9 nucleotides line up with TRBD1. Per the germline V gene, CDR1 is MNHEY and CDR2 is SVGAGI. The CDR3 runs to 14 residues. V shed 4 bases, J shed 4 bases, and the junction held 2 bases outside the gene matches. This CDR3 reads CASSLTGGYNEQFF. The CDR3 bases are TGTGCCAGCAGTTTGACAGGGGGGTACAATGAGCAGTTCTTC.

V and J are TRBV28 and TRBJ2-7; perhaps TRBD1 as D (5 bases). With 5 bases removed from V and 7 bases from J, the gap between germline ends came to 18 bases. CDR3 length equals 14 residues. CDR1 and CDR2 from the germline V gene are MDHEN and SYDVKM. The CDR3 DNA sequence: TGTGCCAGCAGTCCTGGGGCGCTAACTACAGAGCAGTACTTC. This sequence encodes CASSPGALTTEQYF.